Listed here is a single T cell receptor (beta chain). The junction differs from germline at one of its ends, possibly a read error. The input was 450 to 550 ng total RNA; TCR beta cDNA was made from it with a constant-region primer. Sequencing libraries for TCR beta derived from three nested multiplex PCR rounds that used slightly modified ARM-PCR. Amplification in the first two PCR rounds was performed using TRBV1-TRBV30 forward primers and a C-beta reverse primer for 9 to 11 cycles each. TCRdb re-called the multiplex PCR reads with MiXCR, one entry per CDR3 protein. This table has fewer than 70,000 distinct CDR3 sequences, approximately 70% appearing once. The CDR3 extends over 13 amino acids. CDR1 is MNHEY and CDR2 is SVGAGI in the germline V gene. Each 20-30 mg portion of unsorted bulk tissue served as the source for co-extraction of RNA and DNA. Every tumor was sampled at five separate regions.

The entry originates in a study of tumor-infiltrating lymphocytes in primary liver carcinoma. This TCR was sampled from a man in his forties with primary liver carcinoma and hepatitis B virus infection. Sequencing used liver tumor tissue from sampling region 2. Specified subset: tumor region T2, inferior pole. V and J are TRBV6-5 and TRBJ2-2, with a tentative D call TRBD2 (5 bases). The CDR3 spells CANSSRTTGELSF. The CDR3 DNA reads as TGTGCCAACAGTTCCCGTACAACCGGGGAGCTGTCTTTT.